The 32 T cell receptor beta chains below come from one sample, sequenced in a study of shared clonotypes between healthy human individuals. The data were produced by immunoSEQ multiplex PCR, yet TCRdb's version contains in-frame clones alone and is incomplete. Of about 320,000 clones in the sample, roughly 91% are singletons; the top ten hold around 15%. Sequencing was done on a sample of memory CD8+ T cells sorted from blood. Stated subset: CD45RO+ cells pooled with CCR7-negative TemRA cells. The receptors derive from a young man in good health.

Turning to this clone: A read error may account for a junction end that differs from germline. The chain links TRBV13 to TRBJ2-6; the D gene is possibly TRBD2 (5 bases). Germline values: CDR1 PRHDT, CDR2 FYEKMQ (reference sequence). The CDR3 extends over 14 amino acids. The CDR3 region is CASSSRGSASVLTF. CDR3 in DNA: TGTGCCAGCAGCTCCCGGGGATCCGCCAGCGTCCTGACTTTC.

The table lists this clone with a count of one. The J gene is TRBJ1-2, the V gene TRBV7-9; tentatively, D is TRBD1 (6 bases). CDR1 SEHNR and CDR2 FQNEAQ come from the germline V gene (reference sequence). The length of the CDR3 is 16 residues. V shed 2 bases and J shed 2 bases, with 15 bases lying between them. CDR3 coding DNA: TGTGCCAGCAGCTTAAGGAACAGGGAGGCCAACTATGGCTACACCTTC. Translated: CASSLRNREANYGYTF. The whole variable domain, remainder taken from reference TRBV7-9 and TRBJ1-2, is DTGVSQNPRHKITKRGQNVTFRCDPISEHNRLYWYRQTLGQGPEFLTYFQNEAQLEKSRLLSDRFSAERPKGSFSTLEIQRTEQGDSAMYLCASSLRNREANYGYTFGSGTRLTVV.

This rearrangement joins TRBV30 to TRBJ1-6; D gene uncertain. The CDR3 is made up of 13 amino acids. Deletions cut 3 bases from V and 10 bases from J, with 13 bases between. In germline, CDR1 is GTSNPN, CDR2 SVGIG (reference sequence). In DNA form, the CDR3 reads TGTGCCTGGAGAGATACCGGAGGCTCACCCCTCCACTTT. This gives the protein CAWRDTGGSPLHF. The full variable domain, with the rest looked up from reference TRBV30 and TRBJ1-6, is SQTIHQWPATLVQPVGSPLSLECTVEGTSNPNLYWYRQAAGRGLQLLFYSVGIGQISSEVPQNLSASRPQDRQFILSSKKLLLSDSGFYLCAWRDTGGSPLHFGNGTRLTVT.

The CDR3 region has the DNA TGTGCCAGCAGAGGGGGGACAGGATTGAACACTGAAGCTTTCTTT. Translation: CASRGGTGLNTEAFF. This chain links TRBV6-6 with TRBJ1-1; the match to TRBD1 covers 8 bases. V lost 6 bases to trimming and J lost 0 bases; unmatched junction nucleotides: 6. Germline V gene sequence: CDR1 MNHNY, CDR2 SVGAGI (reference sequence). The CDR3 length is 15 residues.

The chain combines TRBV4-1 with TRBJ2-7, with a weak D call TRBD1 (5 bases). This CDR3 contains 16 residues. The germline V gene has CDR1 MGHRA and CDR2 YSYEKL. V was clipped by 0 bases and J by 3 bases, with 15 bases between them. The CDR3 spells CASSQEFPGQGYEQYF. CDR3 bases: TGCGCCAGCAGCCAAGAATTTCCAGGGCAGGGCTACGAGCAGTACTTC.

The rearrangement links TRBV5-1 to TRBJ1-2; the D is unclear. The CDR3 spans 15 residues. V was clipped by 2 bases and J by 4 bases, with 15 bases between them. The germline gives CDR1 SGHRS, CDR2 YFSETQ. The CDR3 spells CASSLNKGRIYGYTF. CDR3 bases: TGCGCCAGCAGCTTAAACAAGGGAAGGATCTATGGCTACACCTTC.

V usage is TRBV19 and J usage is TRBJ1-1; perhaps TRBD1 as D (6 bases). V shed 5 bases and J shed 5 bases, with 24 bases lying between them. The V gene's germline CDR1 is LNHDA and CDR2 SQIVND (reference sequence). The CDR3 loop spans 17 amino acids. The CDR3 loop is CASSYTGILSLSTEAFF. CDR3 coding DNA: TGTGCCAGTAGTTATACAGGGATACTAAGTTTATCGACTGAAGCTTTCTTT.

The rearrangement joins TRBV4-1 to TRBJ2-2, with a possible D match to TRBD2 (7 bases). CDR1 is MGHRA and CDR2 is YSYEKL in the germline V gene. The CDR3 spans 14 residues. Trimming removed 6 bases at V and 3 bases at J, with 11 bases between. CDR3 residues: CASRGGRYTGELFF. The CDR3 nucleotides are TGCGCCAGCAGGGGGGGGCGATACACCGGGGAGCTGTTTTTT.

This rearrangement joins TRBV4-3 to TRBJ2-2, with D perhaps TRBD2 (5 bases). Trimming stripped 4 bases from V and 6 bases from J, with 27 bases between. The germline CDR1 and CDR2 sequences are LGHNA and YSLEER. There are 19 residues in the CDR3. CDR3 DNA: TGCGCCAGCAGCCTGGTGGGGTGGGAGAGCCCAGCCAGCCCCGGGGAGCTGTTTTTT. Protein: CASSLVGWESPASPGELFF.

The chain has TRBV14 and TRBJ2-7, with TRBD1 matching 7 bases. With V trimmed by 0 bases and J by 3 bases, 5 bases remained unmatched. This CDR3 has 15 residues. Germline lookup yields CDR1 SGHDN and CDR2 FVKESK. Here the CDR3 DNA reads TGTGCCAGCAGCCAAGAAGGGGGCTTAGGCTACGAGCAGTACTTC. Its protein product is CASSQEGGLGYEQYF.

V gene TRBV7-3 combines with J gene TRBJ2-7; 8 positions agree with TRBD1. The V gene's germline CDR1 is SGHTA and CDR2 FQGTGA. The CDR3 totals 14 residues. The J segment lost 7 bases and the V segment lost 6 bases, leaving 11 bases of the junction unmatched. Here the CDR3 DNA reads TGTGCCAGCAGAAGCCTAACAGGGGGTGGAGAGCAGTACTTC. This codes for CASRSLTGGGEQYF.

The genes are TRBV4-3 and TRBJ2-7, with 14 bases that match TRBD2. Germline trimming cut 3 bases from V and 3 bases from J; bases unmatched to any gene: 10. The CDR3 is made up of 18 amino acids. Germline V gene sequence: CDR1 LGHNA, CDR2 YSLEER. For the CDR3, the DNA is TGCGCCAGCAGCCAGGGGACTAGCGGGAGTCCAGGGGACTACGAGCAGTACTTC. It codes for CASSQGTSGSPGDYEQYF.

The chain is built from TRBV4-1 and TRBJ1-1, with unresolved D. Trimming removed 5 bases at V and 4 bases at J, with 11 bases between. Germline V gene sequence: CDR1 MGHRA, CDR2 YSYEKL. The CDR3 has 13 residues. CDR3 DNA sequence: TGCGCCAGCAGCGGACTGACTGTCACTGAAGCTTTCTTT. It codes for CASSGLTVTEAFF.

V gene TRBV13 combines with J gene TRBJ2-7; D unclear. Between the trimmed V and J ends, which lost 4 bases and 3 bases, there was a span of 7 bases. Germline values: CDR1 PRHDT, CDR2 FYEKMQ (reference sequence). The CDR3 contains 12 residues. The CDR3 region is CASSSNFYEQYF. The CDR3 coding sequence is TGTGCCAGCAGCTCGAACTTCTACGAGCAGTACTTC. Supplemented by reference TRBV13 and TRBJ2-7, the full variable domain reads AAGVIQSPRHLIKEKRETATLKCYPIPRHDTVYWYQQGPGQDPQFLISFYEKMQSDKGSIPDRFSAQQFSDYHSELNMSSLELGDSALYFCASSSNFYEQYFGPGTRLTVT.

This CDR3 reads CASTPGQVNGYTF. The CDR3 DNA reads TGTGCCAGCACCCCCGGACAGGTTAATGGCTACACCTTC. J is TRBJ1-2 and V is TRBV28; 7 bases align to TRBD1. J was trimmed by 6 bases and V by 7 bases; bases with no gene match: 8. The CDR3 runs 13 residues. The germline CDR1 and CDR2 sequences are MDHEN and SYDVKM.

The genes are TRBV2 and TRBJ2-3, with a tentative D call TRBD1 (6 bases). The CDR3 sequence is 17 residues long. Trimming took 5 bases from V and 0 from J, leaving 18 bases between them. CDR1 and CDR2 from the germline V gene are SNHLY and FYNNEI. CDR3 DNA: TGTGCCAGCAGTTCACCACCGGACAGATCTAGCACAGATACGCAGTATTTT. It specifies CASSSPPDRSSTDTQYF.

This sequence joins TRBV6-1 and TRBJ2-7; 9 positions agree with TRBD1. The CDR3 has 13 amino acids. Germline V gives CDR1 MNHNS, CDR2 SASEGT. The ends lost 6 bases at V and 2 bases at J; junction bases unmatched: 2. In DNA form, the CDR3 reads TGTGCCAGCAGGGACAGGGGACCCTACGAGCAGTACTTC. Translation: CASRDRGPYEQYF.

Concerning this clone itself: Other DNA sequences from this sample encode an identical CDR3 as well. The rearrangement uses TRBV11-2 and TRBJ2-1; D not resolved. The germline gives CDR1 SGHAT, CDR2 FQNNGV. V shed 5 bases and J shed 4 bases, with 12 bases lying between them. The CDR3 extends over 14 amino acids. Here the CDR3 reads CASSPSGPYNEQFF. CDR3 nucleotides: TGTGCCAGCAGCCCCTCGGGCCCGTACAATGAGCAGTTCTTC.

The gene calls are TRBV29-1 and TRBJ2-7; 8 bases match TRBD2. The CDR3 has 13 amino acids. V lost 4 bases to trimming and J lost 2 bases; unmatched junction nucleotides: 4. In germline, CDR1 is SQVTM, CDR2 ANQGSEA. CDR3 residues: CSVVLADPYEQYF. CDR3 coding DNA: TGCAGCGTTGTACTAGCGGACCCCTACGAGCAGTACTTC.

This clone showed up just once. This chain joins TRBV6-5 and TRBJ2-7; tentatively, D is TRBD2 (5 bases). Germline CDR1 reads MNHEY; CDR2 reads SVGAGI. The CDR3 extends over 15 amino acids. Trimming pared 6 bases from V and 2 bases from J, leaving 17 bases between. DNA of the CDR3: TGTGCCAGCAGCGATCTAGCTACTCCCCCCTACGAGCAGTACTTC. It specifies CASSDLATPPYEQYF.

This clone was seen just once. In nucleotides, the CDR3 is TGTGCCAGCAGCGTCCGCAGTAGCGGGAACTTCGAGCAGTACTTC. As protein: CASSVRSSGNFEQYF. The genes are TRBV9 and TRBJ2-7, with 8 bases lining up with TRBD2. Germline V gives CDR1 SGDLS, CDR2 YYNGEE. J lost 6 bases, V lost 2 bases, and 10 bases had no gene match. This CDR3 has 15 amino acids.

This clone has just one count. The CDR3 sequence: CASSLGQGDSYTF. Here the CDR3 DNA reads TGCGCCAGCAGCTTGGGACAGGGAGATAGCTACACCTTC. V gene TRBV5-1 combines with J gene TRBJ1-2, with 7 positions matching TRBD1. V shed 0 bases, J shed 9 bases, and the junction held 5 bases outside the gene matches. The CDR3 runs 13 residues. Germline values: CDR1 SGHRS, CDR2 YFSETQ.

The V and J genes are TRBV5-1 and TRBJ1-1; the D is unclear. This CDR3 is 12 amino acids long. CDR1 SGHRS and CDR2 YFSETQ come from the germline V gene. Between the trimmed V and J ends, which lost 5 bases and 6 bases, there was a span of 11 bases. CDR3 coding DNA: TGCGCCAGCAGACTCCCTAGCTCTGAAGCTTTCTTT. Translation gives CASRLPSSEAFF.

This chain links TRBV7-9 with TRBJ2-7, with 7 bases lining up with TRBD1. The J segment lost 4 bases and the V segment lost 4 bases, leaving 7 bases of the junction unmatched. CDR1 and CDR2 from the germline V gene are SEHNR and FQNEAQ (reference sequence). CDR3 length equals 14 residues. This CDR3 is CASSSPGQFYEQYF. DNA for the CDR3: TGTGCCAGCAGCTCACCGGGACAGTTTTACGAGCAGTACTTC.

This clone has more than one count but fewer than ten. The chain has TRBV7-8 and TRBJ2-7; 8 nucleotides match TRBD1. The J segment lost 3 bases and the V segment lost 5 bases, leaving 6 bases of the junction unmatched. The CDR3 contains 14 residues. The germline V gene has CDR1 SGHVS and CDR2 FQNEAQ. CDR3 in DNA: TGTGCCAGCAGCGTCCGGGACAGGATCTACGAGCAGTACTTC. It codes for CASSVRDRIYEQYF. Filled out from reference TRBV7-8 and TRBJ2-7, the complete variable domain reads GAGVSQSPRYKVAKRGQDVALRCDPISGHVSLFWYQQALGQGPEFLTYFQNEAQLDKSGLPSDRFFAERPEGSVSTLKIQRTQQEDSAVYLCASSVRDRIYEQYFGPGTRLTVT.

J is TRBJ2-2 and V is TRBV27, with D possibly matching TRBD2 (5 bases). Trimming removed 6 bases at V and 0 bases at J, with 11 bases between. The germline V gene has CDR1 MNHEY and CDR2 SMNVEV (reference sequence). The CDR3 has 15 residues. The chain's CDR3 is CASSPGVANTGELFF. The CDR3 bases are TGTGCCAGCAGCCCCGGGGTCGCGAACACCGGGGAGCTGTTTTTT.

This clone was seen once. The chain carries TRBV7-2 and TRBJ2-1; the D gene is possibly TRBD1 (5 bases). The length of the CDR3 is 15 residues. The V end was cut by 1 base, the J end by 6 bases, with 13 bases between. Germline CDR1 and CDR2: SGHTA and FQGNSA. The CDR3 nucleotides read TGTGCCAGCAGCTTAGATCGAGCAGGGCGCAATGAGCAGTTCTTC. Protein: CASSLDRAGRNEQFF.

The CDR3 DNA reads as TGTGCCAGTCTCCCTAGCGGACTACTCTACAATGAGCAGTTCTTC. Translated, it gives CASLPSGLLYNEQFF. The chain recombines TRBV19 with TRBJ2-1; TRBD2 agrees at 7 bases. The CDR3 sequence is 15 residues long. Germline V lookup: CDR1 LNHDA, CDR2 SQIVND (reference sequence). The V segment lost 8 bases and the J segment 3 bases; nucleotides outside the gene matches: 10.

V and J are TRBV2 and TRBJ2-1; D may match TRBD1 or TRBD2 (5 bases each). Germline loops: CDR1 SNHLY, CDR2 FYNNEI. The length of the CDR3 is 15 residues. V dropped 4 bases and J dropped 10 bases, with 20 bases sitting between them. CDR3 sequence (DNA): TGTGCCAGCAGTGGTTCGGGGCTGGGGTGGGGAGAGCAGTTCTTC. Amino acid sequence: CASSGSGLGWGEQFF.

This sequence joins TRBV6-1 and TRBJ2-7; D may be TRBD1 (6 bases). The CDR3 has 12 amino acids. The germline V gene has CDR1 MNHNS and CDR2 SASEGT. V lost 6 bases, J lost 1 base, and 7 bases lay in between. The CDR3 nucleotides are TGTGCCAGCAGACAGGGATCCTACGAGCAGTACTTC. It is translated as CASRQGSYEQYF.

This chain joins TRBV19 and TRBJ2-7; 9 bases map to TRBD1. The CDR3 is made up of 15 amino acids. The trim removed 3 bases at V and 2 bases at J, leaving 5 bases unmatched. In germline, CDR1 is LNHDA, CDR2 SQIVND (reference sequence). The CDR3 is CASSITGTGTYEQYF. The DNA for the CDR3 is TGTGCCAGTAGTATCACCGGGACAGGGACCTACGAGCAGTACTTC.

This clone has just one count. CDR3 bases: TGTGCCAGCAGCCACACCTGGGGCAGAACCGCCGCGGTGAACACTGAAGCTTTCTTT. Translating it yields CASSHTWGRTAAVNTEAFF. The V call is TRBV6-4, the J call TRBJ1-1, with D tentatively TRBD1 (5 bases). The V and J ends lost 6 bases and 0 bases respectively, with 26 bases between them. Per the germline V gene, CDR1 is MRHNA and CDR2 is SNTAGT. This CDR3 has 19 amino acids.